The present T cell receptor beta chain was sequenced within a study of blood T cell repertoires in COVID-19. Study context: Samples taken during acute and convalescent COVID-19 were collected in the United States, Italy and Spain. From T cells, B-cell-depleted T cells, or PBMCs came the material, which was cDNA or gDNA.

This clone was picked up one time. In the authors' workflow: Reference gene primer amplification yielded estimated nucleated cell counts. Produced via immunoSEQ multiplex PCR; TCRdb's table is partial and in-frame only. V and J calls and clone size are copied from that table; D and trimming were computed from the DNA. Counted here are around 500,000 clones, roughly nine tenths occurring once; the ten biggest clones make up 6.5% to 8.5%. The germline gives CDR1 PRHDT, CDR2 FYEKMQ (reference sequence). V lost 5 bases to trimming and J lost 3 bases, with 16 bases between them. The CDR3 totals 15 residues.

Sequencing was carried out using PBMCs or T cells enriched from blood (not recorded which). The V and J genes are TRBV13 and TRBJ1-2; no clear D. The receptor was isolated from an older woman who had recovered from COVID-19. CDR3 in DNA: TGTGCCAGCAGCGAGTCAATCGGGGAATACTATGGCTACACCTTC. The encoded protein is CASSESIGEYYGYTF.